A selection of T cell receptor beta chains follows, all from one sample in a study of T cell responses to AZD1222 COVID-19 vaccine. Some clones are missing from TCRdb's copy, which holds only in-frame ones; the method was immunoSEQ multiplex PCR. The data contain more than 150,000 clones, more than 85% of them seen just once; the ten biggest clones take up over 1.2%. The sequences come from peripheral blood, collected 28 days after the second AZD1222 dose. Receptors originate from an adult who received the AZD1222 COVID-19 vaccine. CDR3s include the opening cysteine and the closing phenylalanine or tryptophan. D genes are given only for firm matches. Rows give clone size only sometimes, using once, few, many, or a class for an expanded clone.

j_call,clone_size,d_call,v_call,cdr3_aa,cdr3_nt
TRBJ1-1,-,TRBD1,TRBV11-2,CASSPTGVVAEAFF,TGTGCCAGCAGCCCTACAGGGGTGGTAGCCGAAGCTTTCTTT
TRBJ2-2,-,TRBD1,TRBV5-1,CASSFVQGLTGELFF,TGCGCCAGCAGCTTTGTACAGGGGCTCACCGGGGAGCTGTTTTTT
TRBJ1-2,-,-,TRBV20-1,CSARYTGGYTF,TGCAGTGCTAGATACACCGGGGGCTACACCTTC
TRBJ2-6,-,TRBD1,TRBV27,CASSRQGANGANVLTF,TGTGCCAGCAGCCGACAGGGGGCGAATGGGGCCAACGTCCTGACTTTC
TRBJ2-1,-,TRBD2,TRBV5-5,CASSLGASGRAWNEQFF,TGTGCCAGCAGCTTAGGGGCTAGCGGGAGGGCCTGGAATGAGCAGTTCTTC
TRBJ1-1,-,-,TRBV6-6,CASSGTNTEAFF,TGTGCCAGCAGTGGGACCAACACTGAAGCTTTCTTT
TRBJ1-1,-,-,TRBV7-6,CASSLRGMGMNTEAFF,TGTGCCAGCAGCTTAAGGGGTATGGGGATGAACACTGAAGCTTTCTTT
TRBJ1-5,-,-,TRBV18,CASSPRQGRRNQPQHF,TGTGCCAGCTCACCACGCCAGGGGCGGCGCAATCAGCCCCAGCATTTT
TRBJ1-2,-,-,TRBV12-3/TRBV12-4,CASSLQAIYGYTF,TGTGCCAGCAGTTTGCAGGCTATCTATGGCTACACCTTC
TRBJ1-5,-,TRBD1,TRBV2,CASREHRGNNQPQHF,TGTGCCAGCAGGGAACACAGGGGAAACAATCAGCCCCAGCATTTT
TRBJ1-2,once,TRBD1,TRBV5-5,CASSVGTGGYYGYTF,TGTGCCAGCAGCGTGGGGACAGGGGGCTACTATGGCTACACCTTC
TRBJ2-1,-,TRBD2,TRBV6-5,CASRTSGTNNEQFF,TGTGCCAGCCGTACCTCCGGGACTAACAATGAGCAGTTCTTC
TRBJ2-2,-,-,TRBV6-1,CASSDGGILGNTGELFF,TGTGCCAGCAGTGATGGAGGGATCCTTGGAAACACCGGGGAGCTGTTTTTT
TRBJ1-1,-,-,TRBV30,CAWSRLAAFF,TGTGCCTGGAGCCGACTGGCGGCTTTCTTT
TRBJ2-7,-,-,TRBV13,CASSFGYEQYF,TGTGCCAGCAGCTTTGGGTACGAGCAGTACTTC